This T cell receptor (beta chain) comes out of a study of T cells in localized non-small cell lung cancer. TCRdb's copy holds only in-frame clones and misses some; the assay was immunoSEQ multiplex PCR. The sample shows tens of thousands of clones, roughly 88% of them seen only once. This clone was detected once. The antigen remains undetermined. A junction boundary mismatches the germline segment, possibly from a read error. Overall study findings and caveats: Among the tissues sampled, uninvolved adjacent lung had the highest T cell clonality, above tumor.

The CDR3 consists of 15 residues. CDR1 and CDR2 (germline): SSHAT, FNYEAQ (reference sequence). This receptor was taken from a man between 40 and 69 years old with stage II lung adenocarcinoma. This material consisted of PBMCs, taken before any cancer treatment. The chain uses TRBV7-7 and TRBJ2-1; 10 nucleotides agree with TRBD2. CDR3 sequence reads: CASSPGASGSNEQFF. The CDR3 nucleotides are TGTGCTAGCAGCCCCGGGGCTAGCGGGAGCAATGAGCAGTTCTTC.